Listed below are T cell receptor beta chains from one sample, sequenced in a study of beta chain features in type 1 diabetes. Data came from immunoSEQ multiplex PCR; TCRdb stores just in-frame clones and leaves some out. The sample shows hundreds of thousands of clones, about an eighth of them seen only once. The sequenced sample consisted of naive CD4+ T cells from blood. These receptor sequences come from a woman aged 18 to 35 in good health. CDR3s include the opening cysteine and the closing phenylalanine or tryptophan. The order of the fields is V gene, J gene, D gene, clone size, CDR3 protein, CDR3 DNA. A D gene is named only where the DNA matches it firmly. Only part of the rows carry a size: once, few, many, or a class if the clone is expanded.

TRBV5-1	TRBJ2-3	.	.	CASSRGTSASTDTQYF	TGCGCCAGCAGCCGAGGAACGAGCGCCTCCACAGATACGCAGTATTTT
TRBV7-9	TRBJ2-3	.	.	CASSWNTDTQYF	TGTGCCAGCAGCTGGAACACAGATACGCAGTATTTT
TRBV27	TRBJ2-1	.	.	CASSVWLYNEQFF	TGTGCCAGCAGTGTCTGGCTTTACAATGAGCAGTTCTTC
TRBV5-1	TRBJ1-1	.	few	CASSLEQGRNTEAFF	TGCGCCAGCAGCTTGGAGCAGGGACGGAACACTGAAGCTTTCTTT
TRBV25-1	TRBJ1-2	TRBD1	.	CASSEWDRAGAGYTF	TGTGCCAGCAGTGAATGGGACAGGGCTGGGGCTGGCTACACCTTC
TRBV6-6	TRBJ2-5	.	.	CASVDRRQETQYF	TGTGCCAGCGTAGACAGGAGACAAGAGACCCAGTACTTC
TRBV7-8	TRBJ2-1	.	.	CASSSRGLIYNEQFF	TGTGCCAGCAGCTCCCGGGGCCTAATCTACAATGAGCAGTTCTTC
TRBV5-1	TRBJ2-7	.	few	CASSFGQTSGEQYF	TGCGCCAGCAGCTTCGGCCAGACCTCCGGCGAGCAGTACTTC
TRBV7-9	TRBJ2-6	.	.	CASSLGVGSGANVLTF	TGTGCCAGCAGCTTAGGCGTCGGCTCTGGGGCCAACGTCCTGACTTTC
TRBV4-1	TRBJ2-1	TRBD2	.	CASGLAGTLGQFF	TGCGCCAGTGGACTAGCGGGGACTCTTGGGCAGTTCTTC
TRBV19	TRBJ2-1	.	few	CASMPAVGPQNEQFF	TGTGCCAGTATGCCCGCTGTCGGGCCGCAAAATGAGCAGTTCTTC
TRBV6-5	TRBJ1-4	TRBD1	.	CASSYGLRTGNEKLFF	TGTGCCAGCAGTTACGGCCTCCGGACAGGGAACGAAAAACTGTTTTTT
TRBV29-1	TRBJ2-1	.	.	CSVQTAGEQFF	TGCAGCGTCCAGACGGCTGGTGAGCAGTTCTTC
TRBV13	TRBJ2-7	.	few	CASRDTRAEYYEQYF	TGTGCCAGCAGAGATACAAGGGCCGAATACTACGAGCAGTACTTC
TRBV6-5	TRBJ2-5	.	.	CASSYSNQETQYF	TGTGCCAGCAGTTACTCGAATCAAGAGACCCAGTACTTC
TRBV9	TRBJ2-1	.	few	CASSVADSNEQFF	TGTGCCAGCAGCGTAGCCGACAGCAATGAGCAGTTCTTC
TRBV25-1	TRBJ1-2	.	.	CASSEYDGYTF	TGTGCCAGCAGTGAATACGACGGCTACACCTTC
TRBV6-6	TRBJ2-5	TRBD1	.	CASSYSIDRVQETQYF	TGTGCCAGCAGTTACAGTATAGACAGGGTGCAAGAGACCCAGTACTTC
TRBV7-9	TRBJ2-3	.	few	CASSFWDSDTQYF	TGTGCCAGCAGCTTTTGGGACTCAGATACGCAGTATTTT
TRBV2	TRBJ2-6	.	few	CASRAVSSGANVLTF	TGTGCCAGCAGGGCAGTCAGCTCTGGGGCCAACGTCCTGACTTTC
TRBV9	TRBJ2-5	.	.	CASSVGDGKETQYF	TGTGCCAGCAGCGTAGGAGACGGGAAAGAGACCCAGTACTTC
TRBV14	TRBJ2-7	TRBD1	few	CASSRFPDRVSYEQYF	TGTGCCAGCAGCCGCTTTCCAGACAGGGTCTCCTACGAGCAGTACTTC
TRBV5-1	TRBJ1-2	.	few	CASSGKTRNYGYTF	TGCGCCAGCAGCGGAAAGACAAGAAACTATGGCTACACCTTC
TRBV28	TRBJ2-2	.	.	CASGGLNTGELFF	TGTGCCAGCGGAGGGCTAAACACCGGGGAGCTGTTTTTT
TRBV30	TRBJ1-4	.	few	CAWSGGGTNEKLFF	TGTGCCTGGAGTGGTGGGGGAACTAATGAAAAACTGTTTTTT
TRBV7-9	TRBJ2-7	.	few	CASSLGGRGRSYEQYF	TGTGCCAGCAGCTTAGGGGGAAGGGGAAGATCCTACGAGCAGTACTTC
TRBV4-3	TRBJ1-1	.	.	CASSHVTATEAFF	TGCGCCAGCAGCCATGTTACAGCAACTGAAGCTTTCTTT
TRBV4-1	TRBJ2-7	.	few	CASSRGPAAYEQYF	TGCGCCAGCAGCCGAGGACCGGCAGCCTACGAGCAGTACTTC
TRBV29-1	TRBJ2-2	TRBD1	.	CSVRQGAGELFF	TGCAGCGTTAGACAGGGGGCCGGGGAGCTGTTTTTT
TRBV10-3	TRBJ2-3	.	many	CAISTGPTDTQYF	TGTGCCATCAGCACGGGCCCCACAGATACGCAGTATTTT
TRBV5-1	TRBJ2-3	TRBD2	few	CASSLMLAGTDTQYF	TGCGCCAGCAGCTTGATGCTAGCGGGCACAGATACGCAGTATTTT
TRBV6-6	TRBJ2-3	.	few	CASNFGFATDTQYF	TGTGCCAGCAACTTCGGGTTCGCCACAGATACGCAGTATTTT
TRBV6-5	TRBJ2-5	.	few	CASSEQGRETQYF	TGTGCCAGCAGTGAACAGGGAAGAGAGACCCAGTACTTC
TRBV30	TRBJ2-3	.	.	CAWNPPGYTDTQYF	TGTGCCTGGAACCCCCCGGGCTACACAGATACGCAGTATTTT
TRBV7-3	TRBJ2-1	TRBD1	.	CASSLTTGQGGNEQFF	TGTGCCAGCAGCTTAACGACGGGACAGGGCGGGAATGAGCAGTTCTTC
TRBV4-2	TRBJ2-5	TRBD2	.	CASSLPLAGAETQYF	TGTGCCAGCAGCCTCCCTCTAGCGGGGGCCGAGACCCAGTACTTC
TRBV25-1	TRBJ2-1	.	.	CASSEGLNNEQFF	TGTGCCAGCAGTGAGGGTCTGAACAATGAGCAGTTCTTC
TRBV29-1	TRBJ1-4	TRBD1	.	CSVVQGEKLFF	TGCAGCGTCGTACAGGGGGAAAAACTGTTTTTT
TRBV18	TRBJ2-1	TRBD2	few	CASRAGGPKQEQFF	TGTGCCAGCCGGGCGGGAGGGCCCAAGCAAGAGCAGTTCTTC
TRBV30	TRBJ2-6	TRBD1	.	CAWSTTGGANVLTF	TGTGCCTGGAGTACGACAGGGGGGGCCAACGTCCTGACTTTC
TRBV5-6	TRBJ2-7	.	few	CASSLWDAYEQYF	TGTGCCAGCAGCTTGTGGGATGCCTACGAGCAGTACTTC
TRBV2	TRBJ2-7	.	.	CASSDEQGVEQYF	TGTGCCAGCAGTGACGAGCAGGGAGTCGAGCAGTACTTC
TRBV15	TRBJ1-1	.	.	CATSVRVNTEAFF	TGTGCCACGAGCGTGAGGGTGAACACTGAAGCTTTCTTT
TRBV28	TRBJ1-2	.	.	CASSLSGGGYTF	TGTGCCAGCAGTTTATCTGGGGGTGGCTACACCTTC
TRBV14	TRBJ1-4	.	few	CASSRNANEKLFF	TGTGCCAGCAGCCGGAATGCTAATGAAAAACTGTTTTTT